This T cell receptor beta chain was obtained from a study of T cell clonotyping in hematopoietic cell transplantation. Study outcomes and limitations: Pathologically expanded recipient clonotypes increased progressively from day 30 to day 180 as diversity fell. Few recipient clonotypes overlapped donors; over 95% were de novo at given depth.

Points on this clone: The target antigen is unknown.

CDR3 size: 16 residues. Germline-derived CDR1 and CDR2 are SNHLY and FYNNEI. Losses at the gene ends were 0 bases for V and 8 bases for J; bases not matched to a gene: 9. Only in-frame clones appear in the TCRdb table, and some are missing; sequencing was by immunoSEQ multiplex PCR. The table lists around 5,000 clones, about two thirds of them singletons. The starting material was PBMCs, obtained 100 days after allogeneic stem cell transplant. The rearrangement links TRBV2 to TRBJ2-5, with TRBD2 matching over 10 bases. This TCR was recovered from a female patient in her fifties who had an allogeneic stem cell transplant, so the T cells may come from the graft donor. Some clones in this sample may be carry-over from other donors' samples. The CDR3 reads CASSEARGLALSTQYF. The CDR3 bases are TGTGCCAGCAGTGAAGCTCGGGGACTAGCGCTAAGTACCCAGTACTTC. Variable domain in full (rest from reference TRBV2 and TRBJ2-5): EPEVTQTPSHQVTQMGQEVILRCVPISNHLYFYWYRQILGQKVEFLVSFYNNEISEKSEIFDDQFSVERPDGSNFTLKIRSTKLEDSAMYFCASSEARGLALSTQYFGPGTRLLVL.